The clone carrying this TCR beta chain was seen many times. Its matching antigen is unknown. The sample comes from a study of T-cell reconstitution after alpha-beta-depleted transplantation in children. Overall study results and limits: T-cell numbers and diversity one year post-transplant derived largely from freshly generated T cells. It was surviving recipient T cells and thymic progenitors that gave some patients high TCRbeta diversity at day 60. Several hundred expanded graft clones reportedly were the source of alpha-beta T cells about two months after transplant.

After removal of 4 bases from V and 5 bases from J, the junction contained 8 bases not matched to a gene. This CDR3 comprises 15 residues. From germline, CDR1 is SGHRS and CDR2 YFSETQ. TCRbeta library preparation incorporated unique molecular identifiers. TCRdb analysed the PCR reads with MiXCR anew, one entry per CDR3 protein. Among roughly 280,000 distinct CDR3 sequences, about 9.9% were seen once, and the ten largest hold around 24%. The TCR sequence derives from a male patient under 10 years old who had a stem cell transplant for chronic granulomatous disease, so the T cells may come from the graft donor. Here the sequenced sample was peripheral blood, taken 180 days after TCRalphabeta/CD19-depleted stem cell transplant. The chain employs TRBV5-1 and TRBJ2-7; 11 bases are shared with TRBD1. The DNA of the CDR3 is TGCGCCAGCAGCGCCTGGGACAGGGGGTTTCACGAGCAGTACTTC. Protein sequence: CASSAWDRGFHEQYF.